These 4 T cell receptor beta chains were all obtained from the same sample, sequenced in a study of blood T cells in healthy people across ages. PCR was performed a second time for about 6 to 12 cycles using a sample-barcoded 5' primer and a J-beta primer mix. MiXCR was run by TCRdb on the 5' RACE reads, yielding one entry per CDR3 protein. This table holds 1.5 million to 2 million distinct CDR3 sequences, approximately 50% found once. Sequencing used blood. The receptors come from a woman aged 40 to 55 in good health.

As concerns this clonotype: The junction does not match germline at one end; this may be a read error. The V gene is TRBV7-7, the J gene TRBJ2-5; D tentatively reads TRBD1 or TRBD2 (5 bases each). The germline CDR1 and CDR2 sequences are SSHAT and FNYEAQ (reference sequence). This CDR3 has 15 residues. Here the CDR3 DNA reads TGTGCTAGCAGCTTAGTGTCGGGGCCGCGGGAGACCCAGTACTTC. This gives the protein CASSLVSGPRETQYF.

There are many counts of this clonotype. The chain combines TRBV6-2 or TRBV6-3 with TRBJ2-5, with 7 bases matching TRBD2. Germline-derived CDR1 and CDR2 are MNHEY and SVGEGT. The CDR3 loop spans 15 amino acids. With 0 bases clipped from V and 5 bases from J, the junction kept 6 bases outside the gene matches. The CDR3 coding sequence is TGTGCCAGCAGTTACTCGGCTAGCGGAGGGGAGACCCAGTACTTC. Protein sequence: CASSYSASGGETQYF.

The table lists this clonotype with a few counts. The chain combines TRBV4-1 with TRBJ2-7; no clear D. V dropped 0 bases and J dropped 12 bases, with 18 bases sitting between them. The CDR3 consists of 14 residues. Germline CDR1 is MGHRA and CDR2 is YSYEKL. The CDR3 reads CASSQETTEFGRYF. CDR3 nucleotide sequence: TGCGCCAGCAGCCAAGAGACGACTGAGTTTGGTCGGTACTTC.

The chain joins TRBV7-9 to TRBJ2-3; 10 bases fit TRBD2. V gave up 6 bases and J gave up 0 bases; unmatched junction bases: 6. The V gene's germline CDR1 is SEHNR and CDR2 FQNEAQ (reference sequence). CDR3 length equals 16 residues. This CDR3 is CASRTSSGGSTDTQYF. CDR3 in DNA: TGTGCCAGCAGGACCTCTAGCGGGGGAAGCACAGATACGCAGTATTTT.